This T cell receptor (beta chain) came from a study of OX40 agonist ivuxolimab in advanced cancers. In the study overall: Ivuxolimab, which targeted the costimulatory receptor OX40 (CD134), was an agonistic, fully human IgG2 monoclonal antibody. Intravenous ivuxolimab was administered to patients every 2 weeks at six dose levels: 0.01, 0.1, 0.3, 1.5, 3 and 10 mg/kg. Of the approximately 53 patients in dose escalation, about 20 had hepatocellular carcinoma, some 15 had melanoma, 9 had renal cell carcinoma and 9 had head and neck cancer. In the dose-escalation cohort, 65% to 85% of patients were male, and the mean age was 60 years with a range of about 20 to 90. Patients were allowed to have had prior anti-PD-1, anti-PD-L1 or anti-CTLA-4 therapy, and more than 30% of the dose-escalation patients had previously received checkpoint inhibitors. Partial responses occurred in three dose-escalation patients, of whom one had hepatocellular carcinoma and two had cutaneous melanoma. The purpose of peripheral TCRbeta sequencing was to test whether ivuxolimab changed TCR sequence diversity and led to clonal T-cell expansion. The paper reports the monotherapy dose-escalation portion (N of about 47 patients) of the phase I ivuxolimab trial.

Of note for this clone: What this receptor recognizes is not known. One base away there is no much larger clone; base qualities are not given.

Genomic DNA was isolated from the sorted cells so that the TCRbeta CDR3 region could be sequenced. TCRbeta CDR3 regions were sequenced using the immunoSEQ Assay. Not all clones reach the TCRdb copy of this immuneACCESS table, which keeps in-frame sequences only. Checked studies attribute under half of the gap to unresolved V genes and leave the rest unexplained. The sample table shows 90,000 to 130,000 clones, and approximately 89% are seen once. Jointly, the top ten make up about 0.67% of the sample. The trial excluded patients who had a history of autoimmune disease or were on systemic immunosuppression. Peripheral blood for TCR sequencing was collected from all dose cohorts at baseline, on cycle 4 day 1, and on cycle 7 day 1. Samples were obtained from an open-label, multicenter, first-in-human phase I dose-escalation trial of ivuxolimab. Adults with locally advanced or metastatic melanoma, renal cell, hepatocellular, or head and neck squamous cell carcinoma were enrolled in the trial. Before TCR sequencing, CD4+ and CD8+ T cells were separately sorted from peripheral blood.

V has 6 bases trimmed and J has 7 bases trimmed; junction bases matching no gene number 13. The germline V gene provides CDR1 SNHLY and CDR2 FYNNEI. The CDR3 contains 15 residues, cysteine and phenylalanine counted. Kept here is only the CDR3 DNA, which spans 45 bases and is read in frame from base 1. Paper-wide results and their limitations: After ivuxolimab, expanded clones were on average more numerous among CD8+ T cells than among CD4+ T cells. Which antigens the clonally expanded peripheral T cells were specific for was not determined. Low levels of normalized T-cell clonal expansion were also shown by some nonresponding patients. At doses of 0.1 to 3.0 mg/kg, clonal expansion of both CD4+ and CD8+ T cells in blood was seen between baseline and week 6. In the 0.1-3.0 mg/kg groups, partial responders had among the lowest normalized peripheral clonal expansion, particularly in CD8+ T cells.

This TCR was recovered from an adult with an advanced solid tumor such as melanoma, head and neck, liver or kidney cancer. The chain joins TRBV2 to TRBJ1-2, with 8 bases matching TRBD1. Here the sequenced sample was CD4+ or CD8+ T cells sorted from blood, taken in a trial of the OX40 agonist ivuxolimab. DNA sequence: TGTGCCAGCAGCCCCGAAGGACAGGGTAGTGGTGGCTACACCTTC. Its protein is CASSPEGQGSGGYTF.